A single TCR beta chain is shown here with its context. Its antigen is as yet unknown. The sample belongs to a study of Ad26.COV2.S vaccination and SARS-CoV-2 variants. Study-level information: A COV1001 Ad26.COV2.S trial-arm participant provided the sample. Ad26.COV2.S shots went into the muscle once or twice, 56 days apart.

CDR1 and CDR2 (germline): SGHRS, YFSETQ. The CDR3 has 15 residues. V lost 5 bases to trimming and J lost 2 bases, with 15 bases between them. Sequencing used immunoSEQ multiplex PCR; TCRdb keeps in-frame clones, though not all of them. Of around 340,000 clones in the sample, roughly 90% were seen once. The treatment denotes: around 19 received Ad26.COV2.S at low or high dose, single or two shots; about 5 received placebo; per-sample allocation not given. Sampling occurred on day 63 after the first vaccine or placebo injection. The vaccine antigen was prefusion-stabilized Wuhan SARS-CoV-2 spike. The study's findings and limits: CD8+ and CD4+ T cells specific for spike reportedly responded with substantial breadth after vaccination.

The sequencing used peripheral blood, collected in a trial of Ad26.COV2.S vaccine versus placebo. This receptor was taken from a person aged 18-65 years who received the Ad26.COV2.S COVID-19 vaccine or a placebo. This chain connects TRBV5-1 to TRBJ2-3; D might be TRBD2 (5 bases). CDR3 protein: CASSTRGSNTDTQYF. The DNA of the CDR3 is TGCGCCAGCAGTACCCGGGGTTCTAACACAGATACGCAGTATTTT.